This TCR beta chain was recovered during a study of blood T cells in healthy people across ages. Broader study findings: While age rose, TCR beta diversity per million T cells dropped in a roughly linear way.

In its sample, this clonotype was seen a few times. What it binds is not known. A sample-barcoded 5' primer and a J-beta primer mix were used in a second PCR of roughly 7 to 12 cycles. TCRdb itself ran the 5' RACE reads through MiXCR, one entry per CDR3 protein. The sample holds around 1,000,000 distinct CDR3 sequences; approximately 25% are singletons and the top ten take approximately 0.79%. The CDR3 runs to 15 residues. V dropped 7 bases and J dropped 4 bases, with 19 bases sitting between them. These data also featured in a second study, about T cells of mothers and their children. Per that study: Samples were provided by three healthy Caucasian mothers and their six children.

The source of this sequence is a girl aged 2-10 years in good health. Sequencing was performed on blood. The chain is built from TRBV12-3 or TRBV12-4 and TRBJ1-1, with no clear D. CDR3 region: CASTFPSRWGTEAFF. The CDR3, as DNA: TGTGCCAGCACCTTTCCCTCCCGTTGGGGCACTGAAGCTTTCTTT.